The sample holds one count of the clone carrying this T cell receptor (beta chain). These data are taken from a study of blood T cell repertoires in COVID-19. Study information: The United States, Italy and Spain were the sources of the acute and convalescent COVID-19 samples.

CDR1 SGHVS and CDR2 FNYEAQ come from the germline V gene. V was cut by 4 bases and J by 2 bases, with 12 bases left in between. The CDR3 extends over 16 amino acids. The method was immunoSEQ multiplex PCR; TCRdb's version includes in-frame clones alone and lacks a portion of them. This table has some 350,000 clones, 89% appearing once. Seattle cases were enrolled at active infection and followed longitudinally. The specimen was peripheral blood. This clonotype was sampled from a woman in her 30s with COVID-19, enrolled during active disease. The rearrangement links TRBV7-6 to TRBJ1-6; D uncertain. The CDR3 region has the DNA TGTGCCAGCAGCTCCCGCCCCGGGACCTATAATTCACCCCTCCACTTT. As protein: CASSSRPGTYNSPLHF.